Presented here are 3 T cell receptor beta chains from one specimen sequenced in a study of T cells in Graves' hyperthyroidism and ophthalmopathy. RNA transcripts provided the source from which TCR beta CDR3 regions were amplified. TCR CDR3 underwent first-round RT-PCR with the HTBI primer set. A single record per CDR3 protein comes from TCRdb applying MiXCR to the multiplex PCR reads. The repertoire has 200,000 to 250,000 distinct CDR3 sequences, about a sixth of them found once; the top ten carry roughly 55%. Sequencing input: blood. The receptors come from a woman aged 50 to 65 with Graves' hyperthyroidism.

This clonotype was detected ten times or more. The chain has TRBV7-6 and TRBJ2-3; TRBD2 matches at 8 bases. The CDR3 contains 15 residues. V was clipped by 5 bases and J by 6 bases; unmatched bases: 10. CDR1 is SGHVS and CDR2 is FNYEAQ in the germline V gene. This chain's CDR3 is CASSGTGLEADTQYF. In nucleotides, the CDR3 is TGTGCCAGCAGCGGCACGGGACTAGAGGCCGATACGCAGTATTTT.

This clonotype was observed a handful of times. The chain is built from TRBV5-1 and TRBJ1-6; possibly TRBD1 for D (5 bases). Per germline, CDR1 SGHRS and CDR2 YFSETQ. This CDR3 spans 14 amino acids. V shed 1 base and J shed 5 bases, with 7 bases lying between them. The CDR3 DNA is TGCGCCAGCAGCTTGTCAGGGAATAATTCACCCCTCCACTTT. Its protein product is CASSLSGNNSPLHF.

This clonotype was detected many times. CDR3: CASSLRAVTQAFF. CDR3 nucleotide sequence: TGTGCCAGCAGTCTCCGGGCCGTCACCCAAGCTTTCTTT. This chain joins TRBV12-3 or TRBV12-4 and TRBJ1-1; unclear D gene. This CDR3 contains 13 residues. V was cut by 5 bases and J by 9 bases, with 16 bases left in between.